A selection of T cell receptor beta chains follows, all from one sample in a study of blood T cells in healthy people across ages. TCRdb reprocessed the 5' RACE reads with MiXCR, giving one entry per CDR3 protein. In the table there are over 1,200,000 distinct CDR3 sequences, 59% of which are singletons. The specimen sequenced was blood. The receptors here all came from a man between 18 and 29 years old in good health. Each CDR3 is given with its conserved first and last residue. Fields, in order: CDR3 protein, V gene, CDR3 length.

cdr3_aa: CSAPQAERYNEQFF
v_call: TRBV20-1
cdr3_length: 14

cdr3_aa: CSADQLAGVHDEQFF
v_call: TRBV20-1
cdr3_length: 15

cdr3_aa: CSAGGQEKRNIQYF
v_call: TRBV29-1
cdr3_length: 14

cdr3_aa: CASSFIRDRQFF
v_call: TRBV5-6
cdr3_length: 12

cdr3_aa: CASSGTGGITNEQFF
v_call: TRBV6-1
cdr3_length: 15

cdr3_aa: CASSTVPYEQYF
v_call: TRBV28
cdr3_length: 12

cdr3_aa: CASSSGRSSPLHF
v_call: TRBV7-9
cdr3_length: 13

cdr3_aa: CASSKTGFRDGYTF
v_call: TRBV7-6
cdr3_length: 14

cdr3_aa: CASSPGQFDRYF
v_call: TRBV12-3/TRBV12-4
cdr3_length: 12

cdr3_aa: CASSLGQERYNEQFF
v_call: TRBV3-1
cdr3_length: 15

cdr3_aa: CASSGPRTGRMHGYTF
v_call: TRBV2
cdr3_length: 16

cdr3_aa: CATSRESTLNTEAFF
v_call: TRBV15
cdr3_length: 15

cdr3_aa: CASRNSGDYGYTF
v_call: TRBV6-2/TRBV6-3
cdr3_length: 13

cdr3_aa: CASSPRTQSPETQYF
v_call: TRBV18
cdr3_length: 15

cdr3_aa: CASSQEGRASGANVLTF
v_call: TRBV14
cdr3_length: 17

cdr3_aa: CASTSDRYNEQFF
v_call: TRBV2
cdr3_length: 13

cdr3_aa: CASSEHRAQGTEAFF
v_call: TRBV25-1
cdr3_length: 15

cdr3_aa: CSVGTGNYYEQYF
v_call: TRBV29-1
cdr3_length: 13

cdr3_aa: CSALRNLEQFF
v_call: TRBV20-1
cdr3_length: 11

cdr3_aa: CASSSGQAPLEQYF
v_call: TRBV27
cdr3_length: 14

cdr3_aa: CASSIQLSTGELFF
v_call: TRBV7-7
cdr3_length: 14

cdr3_aa: CASSQEVGVNTDTQYF
v_call: TRBV3-1
cdr3_length: 16

cdr3_aa: CASSLGTFENTEAFF
v_call: TRBV7-9
cdr3_length: 15

cdr3_aa: CASSSDGQGIQYF
v_call: TRBV12-3/TRBV12-4
cdr3_length: 13

cdr3_aa: CASSRQGYDERFF
v_call: TRBV4-1
cdr3_length: 13

cdr3_aa: CAISPRLAGAVEQYF
v_call: TRBV10-3
cdr3_length: 15

cdr3_aa: CATRGTGGLETQYF
v_call: TRBV2
cdr3_length: 14

cdr3_aa: CASSERFGASGYTF
v_call: TRBV6-1
cdr3_length: 14

cdr3_aa: CASSQFFLWDGYTF
v_call: TRBV4-3
cdr3_length: 14

cdr3_aa: CSARDQREFTYEQYF
v_call: TRBV20-1
cdr3_length: 15

cdr3_aa: CASSQDTGVRYNEQYF
v_call: TRBV4-1
cdr3_length: 16

cdr3_aa: CASSWSREKNIQYF
v_call: TRBV6-6
cdr3_length: 14

cdr3_aa: CASSENPPRGLAGANSYEQYF
v_call: TRBV25-1
cdr3_length: 21

cdr3_aa: CSARPSGGVRETQYF
v_call: TRBV20-1
cdr3_length: 15

cdr3_aa: CASSQDQGAKTEAFF
v_call: TRBV4-2
cdr3_length: 15